Sequencing of this T cell receptor (beta chain) was carried out in a study of vaccination and CD4 T cells after COVID-19. Germline V CDR1 and CDR2: MNHNS, SASEGT. V was shortened by 6 bases and J by 3 bases, with 11 bases between the two germline ends. CDR3 length: 13 amino acids. Overall study findings and caveats: The rise in median SARS-CoV-2-reactive clonotypes, from around 19 to 38, was not significant.

Researchers used the Oncomine TCR Beta short-read assay to sequence DNA from cultured CD4+ T cells. In TCRdb, the PCR reads were re-called with MiXCR into one record per CDR3 protein. The top ten clones hold approximately 32% of a sample with fewer than 20,000 distinct CDR3 sequences, less than 65% of them seen once. As regards this clonotype: Its antigen is unidentified.

Treatment described: roughly ten-day PBMC culture with coronavirus spike peptide pools or control peptides (ViraFEST assay). The rearrangement joins TRBV6-1 to TRBJ1-2; D gene unclear. The sequencing used cultured CD4+ T cells from blood, collected after SARS-CoV-2 vaccination. The receptor was derived from a human donor with COVID-19. The CDR3 loop reads CASRAAADYGYTF. CDR3 sequence (DNA): TGTGCCAGCAGGGCTGCCGCGGACTATGGCTACACCTTC.